These 23 T cell receptor beta chains were all obtained from the same sample, sequenced in a study of Graves' ophthalmopathy and Graves' hyperthyroidism. Amplification of TCR beta CDR3 regions used RNA transcripts. RT-PCR in the first round used HTBI primers; a second-round multiplex PCR followed. TCRdb re-analysed the multiplex PCR reads in MiXCR, keeping a single row per CDR3 protein. The sample includes hundreds of thousands of distinct CDR3 sequences, about 21% seen only once; the top ten take roughly 3%. Sequencing input: peripheral blood. All receptors derive from a young woman with stable Graves' hyperthyroidism.

This clonotype was seen ten or more times. The V call is TRBV14, the J call TRBJ2-6, with a tentative D call TRBD2 (5 bases). The CDR3 has 18 amino acids. V dropped 3 bases and J dropped 0 bases, with 15 bases sitting between them. From germline, CDR1 is SGHDN and CDR2 FVKESK. In DNA form, the CDR3 reads TGTGCCAGCAGCCAGTCAGGAGGTCCCATCTCTGGGGCCAACGTCCTGACTTTC. This gives the protein CASSQSGGPISGANVLTF.

V and J are TRBV12-5 and TRBJ2-2; no definite D call. V lost 0 bases, J lost 3 bases, and 11 bases lay in between. The CDR3 length is 16 residues. The germline V gene has CDR1 LGHNT and CDR2 FRNRAP. As DNA, the CDR3 is TGTGCTAGTGGTTTGGTACGTGGCTACTACACCGGGGAGCTGTTTTTT. Protein product: CASGLVRGYYTGELFF. Combining the CDR3 with reference TRBV12-5 and TRBJ2-2 gives the whole variable domain DARVTQTPRHKVTEMGQEVTMRCQPILGHNTVFWYRQTMMQGLELLAYFRNRAPLDDSGMPKDRFSAEMPDATLATLKIQPSEPRDSAVYFCASGLVRGYYTGELFFGEGSRLTVL.

The chain is built from TRBV11-1 and TRBJ1-1, with D unclear. This CDR3 contains 13 residues. Germline loops: CDR1 SGHAT, CDR2 FQDESV (reference sequence). Trimming shortened V by 1 base and J by 4 bases, and 7 bases separated the two germline ends. CDR3 nucleotide sequence: TGTGCCAGCAGCTTAGTCCTGGGCACTGAAGCTTTCTTT. Encoded protein: CASSLVLGTEAFF.

V gene TRBV30 combines with J gene TRBJ2-4; 11 positions agree with TRBD2. Germline V gene lookup returns CDR1 GTSNPN and CDR2 SVGIG (reference sequence). V was pared by 1 base and J by 3 bases, with 2 bases of the junction left unmatched. The CDR3 covers 15 residues. The DNA of the CDR3 is TGTGCCTGGAGTGGACTAGCGGGGTACAAAAACATTCAGTACTTC. Its protein product is CAWSGLAGYKNIQYF.

This clonotype has a count of ten or more. The chain recombines TRBV7-8 with TRBJ2-7, with 8 bases lining up with TRBD1. With V trimmed by 6 bases and J by 6 bases, 10 bases remained unmatched. This CDR3 has 14 amino acids. Germline V lookup: CDR1 SGHVS, CDR2 FQNEAQ. The CDR3 region is CASRGPGQDAEQYF. DNA for the CDR3: TGTGCCAGCAGGGGTCCGGGACAGGATGCCGAGCAGTACTTC.

This clonotype was observed at least ten times. The J gene is TRBJ2-2, the V gene TRBV7-2, with D possibly being TRBD1 or TRBD2 (5 bases each). The V end was cut by 4 bases, the J end by 4 bases, with 13 bases between. Germline CDR1 reads SGHTA; CDR2 reads FQGNSA. The CDR3 has 15 amino acids. The CDR3: CASSSRDGVTGELFF. CDR3 in DNA: TGTGCCAGCAGCTCCCGGGACGGAGTCACCGGGGAGCTGTTTTTT.

This clonotype came up a few times. The V call is TRBV9, the J call TRBJ2-2, with D unclear. Germline-derived CDR1 and CDR2 are SGDLS and YYNGEE. Between the trimmed V and J ends, which lost 0 bases and 5 bases, there was a span of 23 bases. The CDR3 loop spans 19 amino acids. DNA of the CDR3: TGTGCCAGCAGCGTAGCTCCCTCATCAGGCAGACAATCTACCGGGGAGCTGTTTTTT. This codes for CASSVAPSSGRQSTGELFF.

This clonotype showed up many times. This chain uses TRBV5-1 with TRBJ1-2, with 7 bases aligning to TRBD1. Trimming at V came to 0 bases and at J to 2 bases, leaving 4 bases not matched to a gene. The CDR3 contains 15 residues. CDR1 is SGHRS and CDR2 is YFSETQ in the germline V gene. CDR3 amino acids: CASSLVGTANYGYTF. The CDR3 DNA reads TGCGCCAGCAGCTTGGTAGGGACAGCCAACTATGGCTACACCTTC.

About this clonotype itself: With a much larger clone just one base away, this may be a read error. The chain combines TRBV20-1 with TRBJ2-7; a weak D match, TRBD2 (6 bases). The CDR3 runs to 13 residues. CDR1 and CDR2 from the germline V gene are DFQATT and SNEGSKA (reference sequence). The CDR3 DNA is TGCGGTACTAATGCGGGATGGGTCTACGAGCAGTACTTC. This translates into CGTNAGWVYEQYF.

This clonotype was found many times. The chain joins TRBV4-1 to TRBJ2-5, with D unclear. Germline V gives CDR1 MGHRA, CDR2 YSYEKL. The CDR3 is 15 residues long. V was trimmed by 0 bases and J by 5 bases, leaving 13 bases between them. CDR3 residues: CASSQDEDSWETQYF. In DNA form, the CDR3 reads TGCGCCAGCAGCCAAGATGAGGATAGCTGGGAGACCCAGTACTTC.

The V call is TRBV20-1, the J call TRBJ1-1; D remains unclear. This CDR3 has 15 amino acids. V shed 3 bases and J shed 2 bases, with 16 bases lying between them. Germline V gives CDR1 DFQATT, CDR2 SNEGSKA (reference sequence). The CDR3 loop is CSARWVGFPNTEAFF. CDR3 DNA sequence: TGCAGTGCTAGGTGGGTGGGGTTCCCAAACACTGAAGCTTTCTTT.

This clonotype was detected ten times or more. This sequence joins TRBV2 and TRBJ1-1; 12 nucleotides match TRBD1. This CDR3 contains 15 residues. The germline V gene encodes CDR1 SNHLY and CDR2 FYNNEI. V dropped 6 bases and J dropped 7; count of bases not matched to a gene: 9. Written as DNA, the CDR3 is TGTGCCAGCAGCGGGGACAGGGGGCCTATAAGTGAAGCTTTCTTT. This codes for CASSGDRGPISEAFF.

This clonotype showed up many times. This chain uses TRBV29-1 with TRBJ2-7; D remains unclear. V lost 3 bases, J lost 1 base, and 7 bases lay in between. Germline CDR1 reads SQVTM; CDR2 reads ANQGSEA. The CDR3 consists of 12 residues. The CDR3 region has the DNA TGCAGCGTTGAGGTAGCTTCCTACGAGCAGTACTTC. Translation: CSVEVASYEQYF.

In its sample, this clonotype was seen a few times. The CDR3 spells CASSPGQGAEWNTGELFF. CDR3 coding DNA: TGTGCCAGCAGCCCGGGACAGGGGGCCGAATGGAACACCGGGGAGCTGTTTTTT. The chain couples TRBV28 to TRBJ2-2; 12 bases map to TRBD1. Trimming removed 6 bases from V and 1 base from J; junction bases left unmatched: 9. Germline V lookup: CDR1 MDHEN, CDR2 SYDVKM. CDR3 length equals 18 residues. Full variable domain (remainder filled in from reference TRBV28 and TRBJ2-2): DVKVTQSSRYLVKRTGEKVFLECVQDMDHENMFWYRQDPGLGLRLIYFSYDVKMKEKGDIPEGYSVSREKKERFSLILESASTNQTSMYLCASSPGQGAEWNTGELFFGEGSRLTVL.

V gene TRBV5-1 combines with J gene TRBJ1-2; D is unclear. The CDR3 has 14 amino acids. CDR1 and CDR2 from the germline V gene are SGHRS and YFSETQ. V was shortened by 0 bases and J by 6 bases, with 12 bases between the two germline ends. CDR3 in DNA: TGCGCCAGCAGCTTGGTTTCAGCAGTACATGGCTACACCTTC. It codes for CASSLVSAVHGYTF.

The genes are TRBV6-2 or TRBV6-3 and TRBJ2-7; TRBD1 aligns across 8 bases. Germline loops: CDR1 MNHEY, CDR2 SVGEGT. Trimming removed 2 bases from V and 2 bases from J; junction bases left unmatched: 5. The CDR3 runs to 15 residues. The CDR3 spells CASSYGTGNTYEQYF. CDR3 bases: TGTGCCAGCAGTTACGGGACAGGAAATACCTACGAGCAGTACTTC.

The chain uses TRBV5-1 and TRBJ2-7; D is perhaps TRBD1 (5 bases). Trimming removed 5 bases at V and 4 bases at J, with 19 bases between. The CDR3 consists of 15 residues. Germline V gene lookup returns CDR1 SGHRS and CDR2 YFSETQ. The CDR3 region has the DNA TGCGCCAGCAGTAAATCAGGGAAGTCCGATTACGAGCAGTACTTC. Its translation is CASSKSGKSDYEQYF.

Ten or more counts support this clonotype. The genes are TRBV19 and TRBJ1-5; 7 bases match TRBD1. The germline CDR1 and CDR2 sequences are LNHDA and SQIVND (reference sequence). This CDR3 has 16 amino acids. The junction had 8 bases not matched to a gene; V was cut back by 3 bases and J by 3 bases. CDR3 DNA: TGTGCCAGTAGTATGCTCCAGGGGGTGATCAATCAGCCCCAGCATTTT. Its protein is CASSMLQGVINQPQHF.

This clonotype came up many times. This chain's CDR3 is CASILQGGGELFF. Written as DNA, the CDR3 is TGTGCCAGCATCCTCCAGGGGGGCGGGGAGCTGTTTTTT. The V call is TRBV7-8, the J call TRBJ2-2; tentatively, D is TRBD1 (7 bases). The length of the CDR3 is 13 residues. The germline CDR1 and CDR2 sequences are SGHVS and FQNEAQ. Trimming removed 7 bases at V and 7 bases at J, with 13 bases between.

The V call is TRBV4-1, the J call TRBJ2-7; no firm D call. Trimming stripped 2 bases from V and 2 bases from J, with 10 bases between. The germline V gene has CDR1 MGHRA and CDR2 YSYEKL. The CDR3 spans 14 residues. CDR3 DNA: TGCGCCAGCAGCCAAACACGCAGTCCCTACGAGCAGTACTTC. Translating it yields CASSQTRSPYEQYF.

This clonotype occurred many times. CDR3 DNA sequence: TGTGCCAGCAGTTTTAATAGCGGAAGCTCCTACGAGCAGTACTTC. As protein: CASSFNSGSSYEQYF. This chain links TRBV28 with TRBJ2-7; maybe TRBD2 (6 bases). Trimming cost V 3 bases and J 0 bases, with 12 bases left between them. CDR3 length: 15 residues. The germline V gene has CDR1 MDHEN and CDR2 SYDVKM.

In its sample, this clonotype was seen many times. The chain uses TRBV20-1 and TRBJ2-7; TRBD2 matches at 7 bases. CDR1 is DFQATT, CDR2 SNEGSKA, per germline (reference sequence). This CDR3 contains 16 residues. With 1 base clipped from V and 6 bases from J, the junction kept 15 bases outside the gene matches. This CDR3 reads CSARVGRASHPTEQYF. The CDR3 bases are TGCAGTGCTAGAGTGGGGAGGGCTAGCCATCCCACCGAGCAGTACTTC.

In this sample, this clonotype turned up a few times. The rearrangement uses TRBV10-3 and TRBJ2-7; 9 nucleotides align to TRBD2. This CDR3 is built from 17 residues. CDR1 ENHRY and CDR2 SYGVKD come from the germline V gene. J gave up 1 base and V 4 bases, and 11 bases lay outside the gene matches. The CDR3 loop reads CAISGTRLSGSSYEQYF. In DNA, the CDR3 is TGTGCCATCAGTGGCACCAGACTTAGCGGGAGTTCCTACGAGCAGTACTTC.